The 4 T cell receptor beta chains below all came from one sample that was sequenced in a study of naive and memory T cell subsets. Two oligonucleotides, mixed equimolar, formed the beta constant-region primer covering TRBC1 and TRBC2. TCRdb fed the UMI-ligation and nested PCR reads into MiXCR, producing one record per CDR3 protein. Counted here are approximately 140,000 distinct CDR3 sequences, over 15% occurring once; the ten biggest clones make up about 0.14%. Sequencing was performed on naive CD4+ T cells from blood. These receptors came from a human donor in good health.

In its sample, this clonotype was seen a few times. The chain is built from TRBV28 and TRBJ2-6; tentative D call: TRBD1 (5 bases). Trimming left V 4 bases short and J 1 base short, with 8 bases between. Germline CDR1 MDHEN, CDR2 SYDVKM. The length of the CDR3 is 15 residues. CDR3 sequence: CASSSSGSGANVLTF. As DNA, the CDR3 is TGTGCCAGCAGTTCCTCAGGGTCTGGGGCCAACGTCCTGACTTTC.

This clonotype came up a few times. The V and J genes are TRBV28 and TRBJ2-7, with D maybe TRBD1 (5 bases). Per the germline V gene, CDR1 is MDHEN and CDR2 is SYDVKM. Trimming left V 4 bases short and J 5 bases short, with 18 bases between. The CDR3 runs 15 residues. In DNA form, the CDR3 reads TGTGCCAGCAGTTCACCGCCCATCGCAGGGAACGAGCAGTACTTC. It is translated as CASSSPPIAGNEQYF.

This clonotype showed up just a few times. The V and J genes are TRBV20-1 and TRBJ2-3; 7 nucleotides align to TRBD2. V shed 5 bases and J 0 bases; nucleotides not matched to a gene: 11. This CDR3 is built from 16 residues. CDR1 DFQATT and CDR2 SNEGSKA come from the germline V gene (reference sequence). The CDR3 region is CSAPRRLAPSTDTQYF. CDR3 coding DNA: TGCAGTGCTCCCCGGAGACTAGCACCTAGCACAGATACGCAGTATTTT.

This chain links TRBV6-2 or TRBV6-3 with TRBJ1-5, with TRBD1 matching 9 bases. Germline loops: CDR1 MNHEY, CDR2 SVGEGT. Unmatched junction bases numbered 9, after V lost 6 bases and J lost 0 bases. CDR3 length: 17 residues. The CDR3 reads CASSRGQGVNSNQPQHF. CDR3 bases: TGTGCCAGCAGCCGGGGACAGGGCGTAAATAGCAATCAGCCCCAGCATTTT.